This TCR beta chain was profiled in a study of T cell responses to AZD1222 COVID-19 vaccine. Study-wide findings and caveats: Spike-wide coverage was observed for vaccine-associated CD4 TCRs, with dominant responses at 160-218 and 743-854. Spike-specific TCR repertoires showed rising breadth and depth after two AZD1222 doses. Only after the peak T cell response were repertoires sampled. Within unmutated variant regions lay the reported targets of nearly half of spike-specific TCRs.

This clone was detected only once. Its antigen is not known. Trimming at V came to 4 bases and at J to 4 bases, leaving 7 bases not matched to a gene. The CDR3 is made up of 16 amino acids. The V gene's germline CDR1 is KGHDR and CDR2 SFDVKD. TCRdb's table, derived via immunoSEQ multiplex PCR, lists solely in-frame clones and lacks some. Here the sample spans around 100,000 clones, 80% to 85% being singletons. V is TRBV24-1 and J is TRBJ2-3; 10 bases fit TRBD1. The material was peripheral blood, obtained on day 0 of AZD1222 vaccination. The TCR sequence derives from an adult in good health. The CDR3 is CATSEPGTGASDTQYF. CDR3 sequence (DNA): TGTGCCACCAGTGAACCCGGGACAGGGGCATCAGATACGCAGTATTTT.